One TCR beta chain is described in this entry. Its antigen is still unknown. No base quality values were provided; no much bigger clone lies one nucleotide off. For CDR1 and CDR2, the germline V gene lists MGHRA and YSYEKL. The CDR3 holds 13 amino acids from the cysteine to the phenylalanine. The retained sequence is limited to the CDR3, 39 bases, with the frame set at the first base. The germline V and J ends show losses of 4 bases and 4 bases respectively, and no gene match explains 3 bases of the junction. The data were obtained in a study of blood T cell repertoires in COVID-19 (dated by TCRdb to 2020 to 2022). General notes on the study: Samples covering the acute and convalescent phases of COVID-19 were provided by collaborators in the United States, Italy and Spain. Where HLA class I and class II types were available, the types were taken from metadata supplied by the sample provider, not from assay-based typing. Nearly every sample came with metadata listing a de-identified subject ID, COVID-19 status, age in years and sex. A freely available public database, intended as a resource for researchers studying the immune response to SARS-CoV-2, is where the repertoires were released. The prospective study material was composed of cDNA or gDNA derived from T cells, B-cell-depleted T cells, or PBMCs. The dataset comprised deeply sampled blood TCRbeta repertoires from subjects exposed to, actively infected with, or recovered from COVID-19. Samples came from the ongoing ImmuneRACE study (first 160 participants) plus 1,254 subjects from 6 global collaborators.

Overall study results and their limits: Clinical and demographic metadata were provided uncurated, with the amount varying by source and participant.

TCRbeta CDR3 regions were amplified from genomic DNA using the immunoSEQ Assay, a bias-controlled multiplex PCR. In the original analysis: The number of nucleated cells in each sample was estimated by amplification of reference gene primers within the assay. To quantify the absolute abundance of each unique TCRbeta CDR3 rearrangement, sequence reads were collapsed and filtered. For each sample, productive Simpson clonality was calculated by taking the square root of Simpson's diversity index across productive rearrangements. Held by TCRdb, this immuneACCESS table contains in-frame sequences only and omits some clones. Under half of the omission traces to an unresolved V gene where checked; the cause of the rest is unknown. D and trimming come from the DNA, and the V and J calls and clone size come from that table. This sample has 250,000 to 350,000 clones in its table, and 85% of those were observed once. The ten most abundant clones make up 2% to 3% of the sample.

Participants in the prospective study were aged about 18 to 95 years, lived in under 30 United States geographic areas, and enrolled through a virtual design. To assign participants to cohorts, the prospective study relied on clinical history that participants themselves reported in a screening survey and a study questionnaire. Recovered participants in ImmuneRACE Cohort 3 were defined as having two consecutive negative NP/OP PCR tests, clearance from a healthcare professional, or resolution of symptoms. In the prospective study, whole blood, serum and a nasopharyngeal or oropharyngeal swab were collected from each participant by mobile phlebotomists. Over an approximately 2-month period, participants in the prospective study had the option of providing additional blood draws and questionnaires. Prospective study blood samples were shipped either frozen or at room temperature before DNA extraction.

The V gene is TRBV4-1 and the J gene is TRBJ1-2; 7 central bases correspond to TRBD1. This receptor was identified in a woman in her forties or fifties who had recovered from COVID-19. The sequencing input was PBMCs or T cells enriched from blood (not recorded which). CDR3 loop: CASSRGQVYGYTF. The bases are TGCGCCAGCAGCCGCGGACAGGTCTATGGCTACACCTTC.